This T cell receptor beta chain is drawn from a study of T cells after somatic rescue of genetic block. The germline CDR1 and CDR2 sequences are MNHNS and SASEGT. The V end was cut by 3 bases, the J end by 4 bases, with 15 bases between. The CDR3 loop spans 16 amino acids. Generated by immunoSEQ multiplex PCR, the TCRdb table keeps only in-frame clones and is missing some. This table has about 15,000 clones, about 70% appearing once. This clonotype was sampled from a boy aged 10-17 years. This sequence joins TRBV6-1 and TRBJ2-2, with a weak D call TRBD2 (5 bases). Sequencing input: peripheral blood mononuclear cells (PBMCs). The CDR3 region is CASSDRSGGPTGELFF. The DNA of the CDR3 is TGTGCCAGCAGTGACCGTTCTGGCGGGCCCACCGGGGAGCTGTTTTTT.